This is a list of T cell receptor beta chains from one sample in a study of shared clonotypes between healthy human individuals. Only in-frame clones appear in the TCRdb table, and some are missing; sequencing was by immunoSEQ multiplex PCR. The sample shows 800,000 or so clones, just over 95% of them seen only once. Sequences were obtained from naive CD8+ T cells sorted from blood. All receptors derive from a young man in good health. The CDR3 runs from the conserved cysteine through the conserved F or W. A D gene is named only where the DNA matches it firmly. A clone size is listed for some rows: how often the clone was seen (once, few, many), or a class if it is expanded.

V	size	J	D	CDR3	DNA
TRBV7-9	-	TRBJ1-1	-	CASSLIAKEAFF	TGTGCCAGCAGCTTGATTGCGAAGGAAGCTTTCTTT
TRBV5-6	-	TRBJ2-5	-	CASSLDLKETQYF	TGTGCCAGCAGCTTAGACTTAAAAGAGACCCAGTACTTC
TRBV7-2	-	TRBJ2-4	-	CASSLRFGGIAKNIQYF	TGTGCCAGCAGCTTACGTTTCGGCGGTATAGCCAAAAACATTCAGTACTTC
TRBV19	-	TRBJ1-5	TRBD1	CASSLGTGGNQPQHF	TGTGCCAGTAGCCTGGGGACAGGGGGCAATCAGCCCCAGCATTTT
TRBV6-6	once	TRBJ2-1	-	CASLRGNEQFF	TGTGCCAGCTTACGGGGCAATGAGCAGTTCTTC
TRBV7-8	-	TRBJ2-1	TRBD1	CASSLGQGFREQFF	TGTGCCAGCAGCTTGGGACAGGGATTTAGGGAGCAGTTCTTC
TRBV14	-	TRBJ1-2	-	CASSRLPSGPSHYGYTF	TGTGCCAGCAGCCGCTTACCTTCCGGGCCCTCCCACTATGGCTACACCTTC
TRBV28	-	TRBJ2-7	-	CASSTADVSYEQYF	TGTGCCAGCAGTACGGCAGACGTCTCCTACGAGCAGTACTTC
TRBV10-3	-	TRBJ2-6	TRBD2	CAILATGANVLTF	TGTGCCATACTAGCGACGGGGGCCAACGTCCTGACTTTC
TRBV4-1	-	TRBJ2-7	-	CASSQEAGNPTYEQYF	TGCGCCAGCAGCCAAGAGGCGGGGAATCCTACCTACGAGCAGTACTTC
TRBV9	-	TRBJ2-2	-	CASSVGVTGELFF	TGTGCCAGCAGCGTAGGTGTCACCGGGGAGCTGTTTTTT
TRBV10-3	once	TRBJ2-7	TRBD1	CAISDHGTGVLYEQYF	TGTGCCATCAGTGATCATGGGACAGGGGTTCTCTACGAGCAGTACTTC
TRBV7-9	-	TRBJ2-5	-	CASSLAGTQYF	TGTGCCAGCAGCTTAGCCGGGACCCAGTACTTC
TRBV18	-	TRBJ1-4	-	CASSPGFTVEKLFF	TGTGCCAGCTCACCCGGTTTTACCGTCGAAAAACTGTTTTTT
TRBV15	-	TRBJ1-5	-	CATSRDGTPNQPQHF	TGTGCCACCAGCAGAGATGGGACACCAAATCAGCCCCAGCATTTT
TRBV27	-	TRBJ2-7	TRBD2	CASGTNSYEQYF	TGTGCCAGTGGGACTAACTCCTACGAGCAGTACTTC
TRBV21-1	-	TRBJ2-3	-	CASSKSWAGTDTQYF	TGTGCCAGCAGCAAATCGTGGGCAGGCACAGATACGCAGTATTTT
TRBV4-3	-	TRBJ1-1	-	CASSQAPHDSITEAFF	TGCGCCAGCAGCCAAGCCCCTCATGACAGTATCACTGAAGCTTTCTTT
TRBV27	-	TRBJ2-7	TRBD2	CASSTQTSGSWYEQYF	TGTGCCAGCAGTACTCAAACTAGCGGGAGTTGGTACGAGCAGTACTTC
TRBV30	-	TRBJ1-5	TRBD1	CAWSVDRNQPQHF	TGTGCCTGGAGTGTGGACAGGAATCAGCCCCAGCATTTT
TRBV7-9	-	TRBJ2-1	-	CASTGDRSYNEQFF	TGTGCCAGCACCGGCGATCGGTCCTACAATGAGCAGTTCTTC
TRBV4-1	once	TRBJ1-5	-	CASSQEQLLGGQPQHF	TGCGCCAGCAGCCAAGAGCAATTACTGGGCGGACAGCCCCAGCATTTT
TRBV2	-	TRBJ2-1	-	CAVAGSSYNEQFF	TGTGCCGTAGCCGGGAGCTCCTACAATGAGCAGTTCTTC
TRBV6-1	-	TRBJ2-1	-	CASSDLAPSYNEQFF	TGTGCCAGCAGTGACCTAGCGCCCTCCTACAATGAGCAGTTCTTC
TRBV7-6	-	TRBJ2-5	-	CASSTGLRRVQETQYF	TGTGCCAGCAGCACGGGCCTTCGACGAGTCCAAGAGACCCAGTACTTC
TRBV19	-	TRBJ2-2	-	CASSPLGQREDTGELFF	TGTGCCAGTAGTCCTTTGGGCCAGAGGGAAGACACCGGGGAGCTGTTTTTT
TRBV27	-	TRBJ2-5	-	CASSPGHQETQYF	TGTGCCAGCAGCCCGGGACACCAAGAGACCCAGTACTTC
TRBV28	-	TRBJ2-7	-	CASSIPREQYF	TGTGCCAGCAGTATCCCCCGCGAGCAGTACTTC
TRBV11-2	-	TRBJ2-2	-	CASTLLGELFF	TGTGCCAGCACCTTACTCGGGGAGCTGTTTTTT
TRBV18	-	TRBJ2-3	-	CASSPKNGISTDTQYF	TGTGCCAGCTCACCAAAGAACGGAATTTCCACAGATACGCAGTATTTT
TRBV7-6	-	TRBJ2-5	-	CASSRELLETQYF	TGTGCCAGCAGCCGGGAGCTCCTGGAGACCCAGTACTTC
TRBV15	-	TRBJ2-1	-	CATSMGSGGLNNEQFF	TGTGCCACCAGCATGGGATCAGGGGGACTTAACAATGAGCAGTTCTTC
TRBV27	-	TRBJ2-5	TRBD1	CASSTWTGEETQYF	TGTGCCAGCAGTACCTGGACAGGGGAAGAGACCCAGTACTTC
TRBV11-2	-	TRBJ1-3	TRBD1	CASSLGRQGSGNTIYF	TGTGCCAGCAGCTTAGGGAGACAGGGCTCTGGAAACACCATATATTTT
TRBV15	-	TRBJ2-5	TRBD1	CATSRDPTGQETQYF	TGTGCCACCAGCAGAGACCCGACAGGGCAAGAGACCCAGTACTTC
TRBV30	-	TRBJ2-1	TRBD1	CAWGAGTGINEQFF	TGTGCCTGGGGCGCCGGGACAGGGATCAATGAGCAGTTCTTC
TRBV7-9	-	TRBJ2-1	-	CASSQEFVYEQFF	TGTGCCAGCAGCCAAGAGTTTGTTTATGAGCAGTTCTTC
TRBV7-6	-	TRBJ2-7	-	CASSERWSEQYF	TGTGCCAGCAGCGAGAGATGGAGCGAGCAGTACTTC
TRBV27	-	TRBJ2-1	TRBD2	CASRTGTSGDEQFF	TGTGCCAGCAGAACTGGGACTAGCGGCGATGAGCAGTTCTTC
TRBV13	-	TRBJ2-7	TRBD2	CASSFTGGPHEQYF	TGTGCCAGCAGCTTTACGGGAGGGCCCCACGAGCAGTACTTC
TRBV30	-	TRBJ2-7	-	CAWSATKYEQYF	TGTGCCTGGAGTGCCACTAAATACGAGCAGTACTTC
TRBV28	-	TRBJ2-7	-	CASSNEPDGAYEQYF	TGTGCCAGCAGTAATGAACCGGACGGGGCCTACGAGCAGTACTTC
TRBV6-5	-	TRBJ2-1	-	CASSATGNEQFF	TGTGCCAGCAGTGCCACTGGCAATGAGCAGTTCTTC
TRBV4-3	-	TRBJ2-2	-	CASSQDAPGTLNTGELFF	TGCGCCAGCAGCCAAGACGCCCCCGGGACACTGAACACCGGGGAGCTGTTTTTT
TRBV27	-	TRBJ1-4	-	CASSLLGPPDEKLFF	TGTGCCAGCAGTTTATTGGGCCCTCCTGATGAAAAACTGTTTTTT
TRBV28	-	TRBJ1-1	-	CASRSRGLYTEAFF	TGTGCCAGCAGGAGCCGGGGTTTGTACACTGAAGCTTTCTTT
TRBV11-2	once	TRBJ2-7	-	CASSLGMGPLVEQYF	TGTGCCAGCAGCTTAGGTATGGGCCCCCTTGTCGAGCAGTACTTC
TRBV30	-	TRBJ1-2	-	CAWSHGSFDGYTF	TGTGCCTGGAGTCACGGGAGTTTCGATGGCTACACCTTC
TRBV10-3	-	TRBJ2-7	-	CAISESAEAQYF	TGTGCCATCAGTGAGTCGGCGGAGGCGCAGTACTTC
TRBV18	-	TRBJ2-1	TRBD2	CASSPFSGRANEQFF	TGTGCCAGCTCACCTTTTAGCGGGAGGGCAAATGAGCAGTTCTTC
TRBV19	-	TRBJ2-7	TRBD2	CASTPSGSSYEQYF	TGTGCCAGTACCCCTAGCGGGAGCTCCTACGAGCAGTACTTC